The 27 T cell receptor beta chains reported below all come from one sample, sequenced in a study of glioma-infiltrating T cells after dendritic cell vaccination. Indicated time point: after dendritic cell vaccination, including at tumor progression/relapse. This table comes from immunoSEQ multiplex PCR, and its TCRdb copy is limited to in-frame clones, with some not included. The sample consists of tens of thousands of clones, roughly 85% of them appearing once. Sequencing used blood, obtained after dendritic cell vaccination. These receptors all stem from a human donor with glioblastoma.

The J gene is TRBJ2-1, the V gene TRBV27; D may be TRBD2 (6 bases). Trimming left V 3 bases short and J 10 bases short, with 10 bases between. This CDR3 has 12 amino acids. Germline V CDR1 and CDR2: MNHEY, SMNVEV (reference sequence). The CDR3 DNA reads as TGTGCCAGCAGTTTTTTCGGGAGAGAGCAGTTCTTC. Amino acids: CASSFFGREQFF.

The gene calls are TRBV7-9 and TRBJ1-3; TRBD1 matches at 7 bases. CDR1 is SEHNR and CDR2 is FQNEAQ in the germline V gene (reference sequence). This CDR3 comprises 16 residues. With V trimmed by 1 base and J by 4 bases, 7 bases remained unmatched. The CDR3 here is CASSLGTGGKGNTIYF. The CDR3, as DNA: TGTGCCAGCAGCTTAGGGACAGGAGGAAAAGGAAACACCATATATTTT.

V and J are TRBV30 and TRBJ2-2; weak D call: TRBD1 (5 bases). CDR1 and CDR2 (germline): GTSNPN, SVGIG (reference sequence). This CDR3 contains 14 residues. Trimming took off 4 bases at V and 6 bases at J, with 15 bases between the two ends. CDR3 loop: CAWMWTKVPGELFF. Written as DNA, the CDR3 is TGTGCCTGGATGTGGACAAAAGTCCCCGGGGAGCTGTTTTTT.

V usage is TRBV7-3 and J usage is TRBJ2-1, with 8 bases matching TRBD1. With V trimmed by 5 bases and J by 3 bases, 3 bases remained unmatched. CDR1 is SGHTA and CDR2 is FQGTGA in the germline V gene. This CDR3 contains 14 residues. CDR3 nucleotides: TGTGCCAGCAGCGCCGGGACAGGCTACAATGAGCAGTTCTTC. It encodes CASSAGTGYNEQFF.

In this sample, this clone turned up a few times. The V call is TRBV28, the J call TRBJ2-1; 13 bases are a match to TRBD2. Germline V CDR1 and CDR2: MDHEN, SYDVKM. Losses at the gene ends were 8 bases for V and 2 bases for J; bases not matched to a gene: 6. This CDR3 is 16 amino acids long. In nucleotides, the CDR3 is TGTGCCAGCCTGGGACTAGCGGGAATAGCCTACAATGAGCAGTTCTTC. Its translation is CASLGLAGIAYNEQFF.

This clone occurred a few times. V is TRBV7-6 and J is TRBJ2-2; 13 nucleotides match TRBD2. The V gene's germline CDR1 is SGHVS and CDR2 FNYEAQ. V lost 4 bases, J lost 4 bases, and 9 bases stayed unmatched. This CDR3 region has 18 residues. The CDR3 is CASSSGLAGEVSTGELFF. The CDR3 nucleotides read TGTGCCAGCAGCTCAGGACTAGCGGGGGAAGTTAGCACCGGGGAGCTGTTTTTT.

The genes are TRBV2 and TRBJ2-1; 10 bases match TRBD2. Looked up from germline, CDR1 is SNHLY and CDR2 is FYNNEI. The V segment lost 4 bases and the J segment 6 bases; nucleotides outside the gene matches: 3. The CDR3 is 14 amino acids. CDR3 sequence (DNA): TGTGCCAGCAGTGGGACTAGCGGTCGCAATGAGCAGTTCTTC. This gives the protein CASSGTSGRNEQFF.

The gene calls are TRBV15 and TRBJ2-4; tentatively, D is TRBD1 (6 bases). Germline values: CDR1 LNHNV, CDR2 YYDKDF (reference sequence). CDR3 length: 14 amino acids. The V end was cut by 0 bases, the J end by 5 bases, with 8 bases between. For the CDR3, the DNA is TGTGCCACCAGCAGAGATACAGGGCAAAACATTCAGTACTTC. This sequence encodes CATSRDTGQNIQYF. Complete variable domain (other parts from reference TRBV15 and TRBJ2-4): DAMVIQNPRYQVTQFGKPVTLSCSQTLNHNVMYWYQQKSSQAPKLLFHYYDKDFNNEADTPDNFQSRRPNTSFCFLDIRSPGLGDTAMYLCATSRDTGQNIQYFGAGTRLSVL.

The chain employs TRBV11-2 and TRBJ2-5, with D perhaps matching TRBD2 (6 bases). The germline gives CDR1 SGHAT, CDR2 FQNNGV. This CDR3 is 14 amino acids long. V lost 5 bases to trimming and J lost 5 bases, with 15 bases between them. The CDR3: CASSPRRGLETQYF. In nucleotides, the CDR3 is TGTGCCAGCAGCCCCCGTAGGGGACTTGAGACCCAGTACTTC.

V and J are TRBV10-3 and TRBJ2-3, with 9 bases identical to TRBD2. The CDR3 is 16 amino acids. Germline assignment: CDR1 ENHRY and CDR2 SYGVKD. V gave up 6 bases and J gave up 1 base; unmatched junction bases: 8. Here the CDR3 reads CAISRGAGGRTDTQYF. The DNA for the CDR3 is TGTGCCATCAGCCGGGGAGCGGGGGGACGCACAGATACGCAGTATTTT.

The chain links TRBV13 to TRBJ2-1; weak D call: TRBD1 (5 bases). The CDR3 has 15 residues. Per germline, CDR1 PRHDT and CDR2 FYEKMQ (reference sequence). The V and J ends lost 6 bases and 4 bases respectively, with 16 bases between them. The CDR3 coding sequence is TGTGCCAGCAGGCGGTGGGGCATCCTGTACAATGAGCAGTTCTTC. Translated, it gives CASRRWGILYNEQFF.

This clone has only a few counts. V and J are TRBV19 and TRBJ2-7, with D possibly TRBD1 on 5 matching bases. The V and J ends lost 6 bases and 6 bases respectively, with 18 bases between them. CDR3 size: 14 residues. CDR1 is LNHDA, CDR2 SQIVND, per germline (reference sequence). CDR3 coding DNA: TGTGCCAGTAGGGACAACACCAGAACGGGCGAGCAGTACTTC. Translated: CASRDNTRTGEQYF.

Of note for this clone: Because the CDR3 is missing its conserved closing phenylalanine or tryptophan, this is likely a read error. This CDR3 is CASSLQGGDQPQHL. Written as DNA, the CDR3 is TGCGCCAGCAGCTTGCAAGGGGGCGACCAGCCCCAGCATCTT. The gene calls are TRBV5-1 and TRBJ1-5; TRBD1 aligns across 7 bases. V shed 1 base and J 7 bases; nucleotides not matched to a gene: 5. The CDR3 consists of 14 residues. The germline CDR1 and CDR2 sequences are SGHRS and YFSETQ.

The gene calls are TRBV2 and TRBJ2-3, with no clear D. Germline V gene sequence: CDR1 SNHLY, CDR2 FYNNEI. The CDR3 has 13 amino acids. Trimming left V 4 bases short and J 3 bases short, with 8 bases between. CDR3 bases: TGTGCCAGCAGTGGTTTGAGGACAGATACGCAGTATTTT. It codes for CASSGLRTDTQYF.

This clone was seen only a few times. The rearrangement uses TRBV5-4 and TRBJ1-1; D remains unclear. V lost 3 bases and J 6 bases, leaving 15 bases between the germline ends. The CDR3 contains 14 residues. The germline V gene encodes CDR1 SGHNT and CDR2 YYREEE (reference sequence). This chain's CDR3 is CASSWADQRAEAFF. The CDR3 coding sequence is TGTGCCAGCAGCTGGGCGGATCAGAGGGCTGAAGCTTTCTTT.

The chain carries TRBV9 and TRBJ2-3, with 11 nucleotides matching TRBD2. The CDR3 consists of 17 residues. The V gene's germline CDR1 is SGDLS and CDR2 YYNGEE. V gave up 0 bases and J gave up 6 bases; unmatched junction bases: 9. The CDR3 bases are TGTGCCAGCAGCGTAGTCGGTAGCGGGGGGGCCGGGGATACGCAGTATTTT. Amino acids: CASSVVGSGGAGDTQYF.

This clone counts as medium-sized (0.01 to 0.1%). The genes are TRBV6-4 and TRBJ2-1, with 12 bases aligning to TRBD2. Trimming at V came to 0 bases and at J to 6 bases, leaving 0 bases not matched to a gene. The CDR3 is 15 amino acids. CDR1 MRHNA and CDR2 SNTAGT come from the germline V gene. The CDR3 nucleotides are TGTGCCAGCAGTGACTCGACTAGCGGGAGCAATGAGCAGTTCTTC. Its protein is CASSDSTSGSNEQFF.

This clone was picked up a small number of times. The genes are TRBV28 and TRBJ1-6, with 8 bases matching TRBD1. Germline V CDR1 and CDR2: MDHEN, SYDVKM. V gave up 7 bases and J gave up 9 bases; unmatched junction bases: 11. The CDR3 contains 15 residues. CDR3 region: CASIRQGLLGSPLHF. In nucleotides, the CDR3 is TGTGCCAGCATTAGACAGGGGCTCTTGGGTTCACCCCTCCACTTT.

The chain recombines TRBV19 with TRBJ1-5; D unresolved. CDR3 size: 13 residues. V was trimmed by 4 bases and J by 4 bases, leaving 8 bases between them. Germline V gene data show CDR1 as LNHDA and CDR2 as SQIVND (reference sequence). The CDR3 DNA reads as TGTGCCAGTAGTACTCGCTATAATCAGCCCCAGCATTTT. Protein product: CASSTRYNQPQHF.

The chain joins TRBV5-1 to TRBJ2-4; maybe TRBD1 (6 bases). This CDR3 comprises 14 residues. Germline V CDR1 and CDR2: SGHRS, YFSETQ. Trimming took 0 bases from V and 4 from J, leaving 8 bases between them. DNA for the CDR3: TGCGCCAGCAGCTTGGCAGGGGATAAAAACATTCAGTACTTC. Translated: CASSLAGDKNIQYF. The complete variable domain, with remaining parts taken from reference TRBV5-1 and TRBJ2-4, reads KAGVTQTPRYLIKTRGQQVTLSCSPISGHRSVSWYQQTPGQGLQFLFEYFSETQRNKGNFPGRFSGRQFSNSRSEMNVSTLELGDSALYLCASSLAGDKNIQYFGAGTRLSVL.

The chain uses TRBV6-1 and TRBJ1-1, with 7 bases matching TRBD1. The CDR3 has 14 residues. CDR1 and CDR2 (germline): MNHNS, SASEGT. With V trimmed by 6 bases and J by 3 bases, 7 bases remained unmatched. The CDR3 nucleotides read TGTGCCAGCAGGGGACAGCTTTGGGACACTGAAGCTTTCTTT. This translates into CASRGQLWDTEAFF.

This clone was recorded a few times. The rearrangement uses TRBV28 and TRBJ1-1; D is perhaps TRBD1 (6 bases). CDR3 size: 15 residues. The germline V and J ends were trimmed by 2 bases and 11 bases, with 21 bases remaining between them. Germline loops: CDR1 MDHEN, CDR2 SYDVKM. As DNA, the CDR3 is TGTGCCAGCAGTTTACTCGGGGGGCGCAAGGCTAGCGCTTTCTTT. This codes for CASSLLGGRKASAFF.

Worth noting for this clone: Relative to the germline gene, one junction end is altered; a read error may explain this. V is TRBV6-5 and J is TRBJ2-5; a possible D gene is TRBD2 (5 bases). Germline assignment: CDR1 MNHEY and CDR2 SVGAGI. The CDR3 is 12 amino acids. In nucleotides, the CDR3 is TGTGCCAGCAGTCTCGTTGAGGGAGTAACCCACTTC. Protein sequence: CASSLVEGVTHF.

V and J are TRBV29-1 and TRBJ2-2, with 8 bases that match TRBD1. This CDR3 spans 17 amino acids. V gave up 4 bases and J gave up 5 bases; unmatched junction bases: 15. CDR1 is SQVTM and CDR2 is ANQGSEA in the germline V gene. CDR3 bases: TGCAGCGTTGGAGACCGTTGGACAGGGCTTGGTACCGGGGAGCTGTTTTTT. Amino acid sequence: CSVGDRWTGLGTGELFF.

The V and J genes are TRBV5-1 and TRBJ2-7; TRBD1 is a possible D gene (7 bases). V was clipped by 4 bases and J by 4 bases, with 18 bases between them. The CDR3 sequence is 15 residues long. From germline, CDR1 is SGHRS and CDR2 YFSETQ. The CDR3 here is CASSIRDSGSYEQYF. Written as DNA, the CDR3 is TGCGCCAGCAGCATACGGGACAGCGGGTCTTACGAGCAGTACTTC.

The chain carries TRBV2 and TRBJ1-5; D call uncertain. V dropped 5 bases and J dropped 0 bases, with 8 bases sitting between them. Germline V CDR1 and CDR2: SNHLY, FYNNEI. The CDR3 length is 14 residues. The CDR3 DNA follows: TGTGCCAGCAGTACCTCGGGTAGCAATCAGCCCCAGCATTTT. Translating gives CASSTSGSNQPQHF.

The gene calls are TRBV6-5 and TRBJ2-7; no clear D gene. Trimming cost V 5 bases and J 2 bases, with 13 bases left between them. CDR1 is MNHEY, CDR2 SVGAGI, per germline. The CDR3 spans 14 residues. The CDR3 DNA reads as TGTGCCAGCAGTGAAACCATAGAGGCCTACGAGCAGTACTTC. This encodes CASSETIEAYEQYF.